Listed below are T cell receptor beta chains from one sample, sequenced in a study of cytomegalovirus exposure and HLA in healthy donors. Repertoires were generated with immunoSEQ multiplex PCR, while TCRdb's copy carries only in-frame clones and drops some. This repertoire includes about 92,000 clones. The sequenced sample was PBMCs. These receptors all stem from a man aged 50 to 60 in good health and CMV-seropositive. CDR3s include the opening cysteine and the closing phenylalanine or tryptophan. A D gene is named only where the DNA matches it firmly.

>20|TRBJ1-6|TRBV30|TRBD1
CAWGLWRRQGLPRPSWPLHF
TGTGCCTGGGGCCTCTGGCGAAGACAGGGCCTGCCACGGCCATCGTGGCCCCTCCACTTT
>15|TRBJ1-4|TRBV18|TRBD1
CASSSGGSTNEKLFF
TGTGCCAGCTCATCAGGGGGCTCAACTAATGAAAAACTGTTTTTT
>15|TRBJ2-3|TRBV5-1|TRBD2
CASSFTLAGGDTQYF
TGCGCCAGCAGCTTTACACTAGCGGGAGGAGATACGCAGTATTTT
>13|TRBJ1-1|TRBV4-2|TRBD1
CASSPQGGLGAFF
TGTGCCAGCAGCCCGCAGGGGGGCTTAGGCGCTTTCTTT
>15|TRBJ1-5|TRBV28|NA
CASSWRTVLNQPQHF
TGTGCCAGCAGTTGGAGGACAGTACTAAATCAGCCCCAGCATTTT
>15|TRBJ1-3|TRBV18|TRBD1
CASSSTGDSGNTIYF
TGTGCCAGCTCATCGACAGGGGACTCTGGAAACACCATATATTTT
>16|TRBJ2-7|TRBV30|TRBD2
CASSSSGTSVSYEQYF
TGTGCCTCCTCAAGCTCCGGGACTAGCGTTTCCTACGAGCAGTACTTC
>15|TRBJ2-2|TRBV18|NA
CASSPAGNGPGELFF
TGTGCCAGCTCACCAGCGGGAAACGGTCCCGGGGAGCTGTTTTTT
>12|TRBJ1-2|TRBV4-2|TRBD1
CASRDRGFGYTF
TGTGCCAGCAGGGACAGGGGCTTTGGCTACACCTTC
>14|TRBJ1-1|TRBV6-1|TRBD1
CATTGAGGYTEAFF
TGTGCCACCACGGGAGCAGGGGGGTACACTGAAGCTTTCTTT
>15|TRBJ1-2|TRBV9|TRBD1
CASSETGAQVYGYTF
TGTGCCAGCAGCGAGACAGGGGCCCAAGTCTATGGCTACACCTTC
>16|TRBJ2-3|TRBV5-1|NA
CASSPRPGSFTDTQYF
TGCGCCAGCAGCCCCCGCCCGGGTAGCTTCACAGATACGCAGTATTTT
>13|TRBJ1-2|TRBV18|NA
CASSNYLSYGYTF
TGTGCCAGCTCCAACTACCTGAGCTATGGCTACACCTTC
>18|TRBJ1-2|TRBV18|TRBD1
CASSGEEIRDRGYYGYTF
TGTGCCAGCTCAGGGGAGGAGATCCGGGACAGGGGATATTATGGCTACACCTTC
>15|TRBJ1-1|TRBV7-2|TRBD1
CASSLVPGQGAEAFF
TGTGCCAGCAGCTTAGTGCCGGGACAGGGGGCTGAAGCTTTCTTT
>15|TRBJ1-1|TRBV2|TRBD1
CASSDRTGPTIKAFF
TGTGCCAGCAGTGATCGGACAGGCCCGACAATCAAGGCTTTCTTT
>11|TRBJ2-7|TRBV30|TRBD1
CAAQGVHEQYF
TGTGCTGCACAGGGGGTCCACGAGCAGTACTTC
>16|TRBJ2-3|TRBV7-2|NA
CASSFDRDLGTDTQYF
TGTGCCAGCAGCTTTGACAGGGACTTAGGCACAGATACGCAGTATTTT
>13|TRBJ1-1|TRBV30|NA
CAWMAQGNTEAFF
TGTGCCTGGATGGCCCAGGGGAACACTGAAGCTTTCTTT
>17|TRBJ1-4|TRBV11-3|NA
CASSLTGLGGTNEKLFF
TGTGCCAGCAGCCTTACAGGGTTGGGTGGAACTAATGAAAAACTGTTTTTT
>15|TRBJ2-2|TRBV4-2|TRBD2
CASSQTSGRTGELFF
TGTGCCAGCAGCCAAACTAGCGGGCGGACCGGGGAGCTGTTTTTT
>14|TRBJ2-7|TRBV29-1|TRBD2
CSASVSGRSYEQYF
TGCAGCGCCTCCGTTAGCGGGAGGTCCTACGAGCAGTACTTC
>16|TRBJ2-1|TRBV4-3|TRBD1
CASSQDRQGPYNEQFF
TGCGCCAGCAGCCAAGATAGACAGGGGCCCTACAATGAGCAGTTCTTC
>11|TRBJ2-5|TRBV5-5|NA
CASSRQETQYF
TGTGCCAGCAGCCGCCAAGAGACCCAGTACTTC
>14|TRBJ2-5|TRBV5-1|TRBD2
CASSRASGRETQYF
TGCGCCAGCAGCCGAGCTAGCGGGAGAGAGACCCAGTACTTC
>14|TRBJ1-5|TRBV10-3|NA
CAISRRSTDQPQHF
TGTGCCATCAGCCGCCGGTCAACCGATCAGCCCCAGCATTTT
>15|TRBJ1-1|TRBV27|NA
CASSLGPGAGTEAFF
TGTGCCAGCAGTTTGGGGCCAGGGGCCGGCACTGAAGCTTTCTTT
>11|TRBJ1-1|TRBV29-1|NA
CSARREGKAFF
TGCAGCGCAAGGAGGGAAGGGAAAGCTTTCTTT
>12|TRBJ2-1|TRBV30|NA
CACRGTPNEQFF
TGTGCCTGCCGGGGGACTCCCAATGAGCAGTTCTTC
>13|TRBJ1-2|TRBV27|TRBD1
CASSSGQHYGYTF
TGTGCCAGCAGTTCGGGACAGCACTATGGCTACACCTTC
>12|TRBJ1-1|TRBV18|NA
CASSPAETEAFF
TGTGCCAGCTCACCCGCTGAGACTGAAGCTTTCTTT
>11|TRBJ2-2|TRBV6-5|NA
CAAGRTGELFF
TGTGCGGCGGGTCGAACCGGGGAGCTGTTTTTT
>18|TRBJ1-3|TRBV14|NA
CASSPTPQGWLSGNTIYF
TGTGCCAGCAGTCCAACCCCACAGGGCTGGCTGTCTGGAAACACCATATATTTT
>16|TRBJ2-3|TRBV9|TRBD2
CASSAQGSGGPDTQYF
TGTGCCAGCAGCGCGCAGGGCTCGGGAGGCCCAGATACGCAGTATTTT
>16|TRBJ2-1|TRBV19|TRBD2
CASSPMGLAPYNEQFF
TGTGCCAGTAGTCCGATGGGACTAGCGCCCTACAATGAGCAGTTCTTC
>14|TRBJ2-7|TRBV6-5|NA
CASSYRRGMGEARF
TGTGCCAGCAGTTATCGCAGAGGTATGGGGGAGGCTCGCTTC
>16|TRBJ2-2|TRBV4-2|TRBD2
CASSQQVASGTGELFF
TGTGCCAGCAGCCAACAGGTGGCTAGCGGTACCGGGGAGCTGTTTTTT
>15|TRBJ2-1|TRBV19|NA
CASSIVQSSYNEQFF
TGTGCCAGTAGTATCGTACAGAGCTCCTACAATGAGCAGTTCTTC
>17|TRBJ2-3|TRBV25-1|TRBD1
CASSESLTGYRADTQYF
TGTGCCAGCAGTGAATCCCTGACAGGGTATAGGGCAGATACGCAGTATTTT
>13|TRBJ2-7|TRBV11-1|TRBD2
CASSFRLAGEQYF
TGTGCCAGCAGCTTCCGACTAGCTGGGGAGCAGTACTTC
>13|TRBJ1-2|TRBV2|NA
CASSENSNYGYTF
TGTGCCAGCAGTGAAAACAGTAACTATGGCTACACCTTC
>16|TRBJ2-3|TRBV7-2|TRBD1
CASSLLGQGLPDTQYF
TGTGCCAGCAGCTTATTGGGACAGGGTTTACCAGATACGCAGTATTTT
>13|TRBJ2-2|TRBV7-2|NA
CASSLAGAGELFF
TGTGCCAGCAGCTTAGCGGGAGCCGGGGAGCTGTTTTTT